Shown below are 7 T cell receptor beta chains from a single sample sequenced in a study of blood T cells in healthy people across ages. A second PCR, run for roughly 7 to 11 cycles, used a sample-barcoded 5' primer plus a J-beta primer mix. TCRdb ran MiXCR on the 5' RACE reads and lists one entry per CDR3 protein. The table lists some 640,000 distinct CDR3 sequences, about 30% of them singletons, with approximately 14% in the top ten. The specimen was blood. The receptor set was obtained from a woman older than 75 in good health.

This clonotype has just a few counts. V and J are TRBV7-2 and TRBJ2-1; D ambiguous. CDR1 SGHTA and CDR2 FQGNSA come from the germline V gene. The V end lost 5 bases, the J end lost 13 bases, and 15 bases lay between the germline ends. The CDR3 contains 12 residues. The CDR3 sequence is CASSALQETQFF. DNA of the CDR3: TGTGCCAGCAGCGCACTCCAAGAGACCCAGTTCTTC.

This clonotype was recorded many times. V gene TRBV2 combines with J gene TRBJ2-4; 11 positions agree with TRBD2. With V trimmed by 5 bases and J by 0 bases, 3 bases remained unmatched. Looked up from germline, CDR1 is SNHLY and CDR2 is FYNNEI. The CDR3 covers 16 residues. DNA for the CDR3: TGTGCCAGCAGTCGACTAGCGGGACAAGCCAAAAACATTCAGTACTTC. It encodes CASSRLAGQAKNIQYF. Looking up the rest from reference TRBV2 and TRBJ2-4 gives the full variable domain: EPEVTQTPSHQVTQMGQEVILRCVPISNHLYFYWYRQILGQKVEFLVSFYNNEISEKSEIFDDQFSVERPDGSNFTLKIRSTKLEDSAMYFCASSRLAGQAKNIQYFGAGTRLSVL.

This clonotype was seen at least ten times. The genes are TRBV6-1 and TRBJ2-1, with TRBD1 matching over 7 bases. CDR3 length equals 17 residues. V was clipped by 7 bases and J by 4 bases; unmatched bases: 16. The germline V gene has CDR1 MNHNS and CDR2 SASEGT. In DNA, the CDR3 is TGTGCCAGCACCCGAACTCGGACAGGAGCCAAATACAATGAGCAGTTCTTC. Its translation is CASTRTRTGAKYNEQFF.

A remark on this clonotype: Given a much more abundant clone one base away, this may be a read error. This chain joins TRBV20-1 and TRBJ2-5, with 11 bases matching TRBD1. The V gene's germline CDR1 is DFQATT and CDR2 SNEGSKA (reference sequence). The CDR3 has 15 amino acids. As DNA, the CDR3 is TGCAGTGCTGTCCTGGGACAGGGGGAGGGAGAGGCCCAGTACTTC. Its translation is CSAVLGQGEGEAQYF.

V usage is TRBV5-1 and J usage is TRBJ1-4; 7 positions agree with TRBD1. This CDR3 is built from 14 residues. In germline, CDR1 is SGHRS, CDR2 YFSETQ. Trimming removed 4 bases from V and 4 bases from J; junction bases left unmatched: 4. CDR3 protein: CASSTGQDNEKLFF. The DNA for the CDR3 is TGCGCCAGCAGCACCGGACAGGATAATGAAAAACTGTTTTTT.

The sample holds many counts of this clonotype. V and J are TRBV7-9 and TRBJ1-1, with TRBD1 matching 8 bases. With 9 bases clipped from V and 1 base from J, the junction kept 4 bases outside the gene matches. From germline, CDR1 is SEHNR and CDR2 FQNEAQ (reference sequence). CDR3 length: 13 residues. CDR3 in DNA: TGTGCCAGTCAGGGGGCGGGGAACACTGAAGCTTTCTTT. The encoded protein is CASQGAGNTEAFF.

V is TRBV19 and J is TRBJ2-5; no reliable D call. Near its end, the DNA agrees better with TRBJ2-7, so the J call may be wrong. The CDR3 consists of 12 residues. Germline loops: CDR1 LNHDA, CDR2 SQIVND (reference sequence). The CDR3 region has the DNA TGTGCCAGTAGTATACTAGGGCGCGAGCAGTACTTC. Protein product: CASSILGREQYF.